Below, 6 T cell receptor beta chains from the same sample are listed, as sequenced in a study of identical twins. TCRdb analysed the 5' RACE reads with MiXCR anew, one entry per CDR3 protein. The table shows around 480,000 distinct CDR3 sequences, with over 12% occurring only once. This sample also belongs to another study, concerning yellow fever vaccine responses in identical twins.

Sequenced material: CD4+ T cells sorted from blood. The receptors were sampled from a woman in her late teens or twenties in good health.

The rearrangement joins TRBV3-1 to TRBJ2-7; either TRBD1 or TRBD2 may supply D (5 bases each). Germline V gene lookup returns CDR1 LGHDT and CDR2 YNNKEL (reference sequence). Trimming stripped 4 bases from V and 4 bases from J, with 11 bases between. This CDR3 is built from 13 residues. CDR3 nucleotide sequence: TGTGCCAGCAGCCCCACGGGGCTATACGAGCAGTACTTC. The encoded protein is CASSPTGLYEQYF.

This clonotype occurred a few times. This rearrangement joins TRBV14 to TRBJ2-1; maybe TRBD2 (6 bases). Germline V gene sequence: CDR1 SGHDN, CDR2 FVKESK. The CDR3 covers 16 residues. Trimming removed 0 bases from V and 8 bases from J, with 17 bases in between. The chain's CDR3 is CASSQDRRERHYEQFF. The CDR3 DNA reads TGTGCCAGCAGCCAAGATCGGAGGGAGAGGCACTATGAGCAGTTCTTC. Based on the CDR3 plus reference TRBV14 and TRBJ2-1, the full variable domain is EAGVTQFPSHSVIEKGQTVTLRCDPISGHDNLYWYRRVMGKEIKFLLHFVKESKQDESGMPNNRFLAERTGGTYSTLKVQPAELEDSGVYFCASSQDRRERHYEQFFGPGTRLTVL.

V gene TRBV2 combines with J gene TRBJ1-1; D is perhaps TRBD1 (5 bases). The CDR3 totals 15 residues. Germline values: CDR1 SNHLY, CDR2 FYNNEI. V gave up 4 bases and J gave up 3 bases, with 15 bases separating them. The CDR3 nucleotides are TGTGCCAGCAGTGGTGGACGGGGAGGGGACACTGAAGCTTTCTTT. It translates to CASSGGRGGDTEAFF.

This clonotype showed up just a few times. The J gene is TRBJ2-1, the V gene TRBV5-1; possible D gene TRBD2, 6 bases. V lost 0 bases and J 4 bases, leaving 14 bases between the germline ends. The CDR3 covers 16 residues. The germline V gene has CDR1 SGHRS and CDR2 YFSETQ. CDR3 nucleotide sequence: TGCGCCAGCAGCTTGGCCCGGCGGGAAGCGTACAATGAGCAGTTCTTC. Its protein product is CASSLARREAYNEQFF.

This clonotype was seen more than once but under ten times. The V call is TRBV19, the J call TRBJ1-5; D is undetermined. The CDR3 is made up of 13 amino acids. Trimming stripped 4 bases from V and 5 bases from J, with 9 bases between. CDR1 is LNHDA, CDR2 SQIVND, per germline (reference sequence). This CDR3 reads CASSSGADQPQHF. The CDR3 DNA is TGTGCCAGTAGTAGCGGCGCCGATCAGCCCCAGCATTTT.

This clonotype was counted between two and nine times. The chain recombines TRBV28 with TRBJ1-1; D remains ambiguous. Germline CDR1 and CDR2: MDHEN and SYDVKM. V dropped 1 base and J dropped 1 base, with 10 bases sitting between them. The CDR3 runs to 15 residues. The CDR3 region is CASSLSSWGNTEAFF. The CDR3 DNA reads TGTGCCAGCAGTTTATCGTCCTGGGGGAACACTGAAGCTTTCTTT.